This note documents a single T cell receptor beta chain sequence. The antigen is unknown. The sample comes from a study of T cell responses to AZD1222 COVID-19 vaccine. Broader study findings: Only a handful of people who got AZD1222 tested seropositive at baseline. It should be noted that donors were predominantly white British and more often female, and clonal diversity was possibly underestimated. Two doses of AZD1222 preceded a rise in Spike-specific TCR breadth and depth.

The repertoire was sequenced with immunoSEQ multiplex PCR; TCRdb's copy has only in-frame clones and lacks some. The profile shows more than 95,000 clones, roughly 92% of them singletons. Here the sequenced sample was peripheral blood, taken 28 days after the second AZD1222 dose. The TCR comes from an adult who received the AZD1222 COVID-19 vaccine.

The CDR3 region has the DNA TGTGCCAGTAGTTATTACAGCGTAAACACTGAAGCTTTCTTT. Amino acids: CASSYYSVNTEAFF. The V and J genes are TRBV19 and TRBJ1-1; D unresolved. The CDR3 length is 14 residues. Germline loops: CDR1 LNHDA, CDR2 SQIVND (reference sequence). The V and J ends lost 5 bases and 2 bases respectively, with 12 bases between them.